This entry lists 20 T cell receptor beta chains sequenced from one sample in a study of T cells in Graves' hyperthyroidism and ophthalmopathy. Amplification of TCR beta CDR3 regions used RNA as the template. RT-PCR in the first round (using the HTBI primer set) targeted the TCR CDR3. MiXCR was run by TCRdb on the multiplex PCR reads, yielding one entry per CDR3 protein. Here the sample spans about 270,000 distinct CDR3 sequences, 13% to 15% being singletons. Sequences were obtained from blood. The receptors shown here come from a woman between 50 and 59 years old with Graves' hyperthyroidism that later progressed to Graves' ophthalmopathy.

Ten or more counts support this clonotype. The chain combines TRBV6-5 with TRBJ2-4, with unresolved D. Germline V gene sequence: CDR1 MNHEY, CDR2 SVGAGI. Trimming pared 5 bases from V and 0 bases from J, leaving 11 bases between. The CDR3 has 15 amino acids. CDR3 DNA sequence: TGTGCCAGCAGTACTCAAGTACTAGCCAAAAACATTCAGTACTTC. It encodes CASSTQVLAKNIQYF.

This clonotype was detected many times. The chain has TRBV7-8 and TRBJ1-4, with D hard to call. Germline-derived CDR1 and CDR2 are SGHVS and FQNEAQ. Deletions cut 3 bases from V and 0 bases from J, with 14 bases between. This CDR3 is built from 17 residues. The CDR3: CASSLILYRTTNEKLFF. In DNA form, the CDR3 reads TGTGCCAGCAGCTTGATACTGTATAGAACAACTAATGAAAAACTGTTTTTT.

V usage is TRBV11-2 and J usage is TRBJ1-5, with D unresolved. The CDR3 sequence is 13 residues long. V shed 5 bases and J shed 4 bases, with 9 bases lying between them. The germline gives CDR1 SGHAT, CDR2 FQNNGV. The CDR3 spells CASSPGLNQPQHF. CDR3 nucleotides: TGTGCCAGCAGCCCGGGTCTGAATCAGCCCCAGCATTTT.

This clonotype has at least ten counts. The rearrangement joins TRBV7-9 to TRBJ1-2; 9 bases map to TRBD1. Trimming took 4 bases from V and 7 from J; bases not matched to a gene: 4. This CDR3 comprises 13 residues. The germline V gene encodes CDR1 SEHNR and CDR2 FQNEAQ (reference sequence). In nucleotides, the CDR3 is TGTGCCAGCAGCTCGGACAGGGGATTTGGCTACACCTTC. This gives the protein CASSSDRGFGYTF.

This clonotype came up many times. The V gene is TRBV20-1, the J gene TRBJ2-1; D perhaps matches TRBD2 (5 bases). The germline CDR1 and CDR2 sequences are DFQATT and SNEGSKA (reference sequence). The CDR3 spans 16 residues. V shed 1 base and J shed 4 bases, with 17 bases lying between them. CDR3: CSARVGSGSNYNEQFF. The CDR3 bases are TGCAGTGCTAGAGTCGGCTCGGGATCTAATTACAATGAGCAGTTCTTC.

In regard to this clonotype: The junction differs from germline at one of its ends, possibly a read error. The chain couples TRBV7-7 to TRBJ2-5; 8 bases match TRBD1. The CDR3 loop spans 14 amino acids. The germline gives CDR1 SSHAT, CDR2 FNYEAQ (reference sequence). CDR3 sequence (DNA): TGTGCTAGCAGCTTGGGACAGGTGGCGGAGACCCAGTACTTC. It yields the protein CASSLGQVAETQYF.

This clonotype came up many times. This chain uses TRBV28 with TRBJ2-3; D remains ambiguous. Trimming removed 6 bases from V and 4 bases from J, with 11 bases in between. The CDR3 spans 13 residues. CDR1 MDHEN and CDR2 SYDVKM come from the germline V gene. In nucleotides, the CDR3 is TGTGCCAGCAGACAGAGCGTCCCAGATACGCAGTATTTT. It yields the protein CASRQSVPDTQYF.

There are many counts of this clonotype. V usage is TRBV19 and J usage is TRBJ2-1; tentative D call: TRBD2 (6 bases). This CDR3 has 15 residues. CDR1 is LNHDA and CDR2 is SQIVND in the germline V gene (reference sequence). V shed 5 bases and J shed 0 bases, with 11 bases lying between them. The CDR3 DNA is TGTGCCAGTAGTGGACTACCCTACTCCTACAATGAGCAGTTCTTC. Protein sequence: CASSGLPYSYNEQFF.

This clonotype was seen repeatedly, ten times or more. The V and J genes are TRBV2 and TRBJ2-2; D is unclear. Germline V gene data show CDR1 as SNHLY and CDR2 as FYNNEI. Trimming shortened V by 7 bases and J by 3 bases, and 6 bases separated the two germline ends. The CDR3 runs to 12 residues. CDR3 region: CASIRDTGELFF. CDR3 DNA sequence: TGTGCCAGCATTCGGGACACCGGGGAGCTGTTTTTT.

Ten or more counts support this clonotype. The chain links TRBV2 to TRBJ2-5; 7 bases are a match to TRBD2. This CDR3 has 16 amino acids. Germline V gene lookup returns CDR1 SNHLY and CDR2 FYNNEI. The V gene end was trimmed by 2 bases and the J gene end by 2 bases; junction bases not matched to a gene: 8. The CDR3 protein is CASSERLAETQETQYF. The DNA for the CDR3 is TGTGCCAGCAGTGAAAGGCTAGCGGAGACACAAGAGACCCAGTACTTC. Full variable domain (outside the CDR3, taken from reference TRBV2 and TRBJ2-5): EPEVTQTPSHQVTQMGQEVILRCVPISNHLYFYWYRQILGQKVEFLVSFYNNEISEKSEIFDDQFSVERPDGSNFTLKIRSTKLEDSAMYFCASSERLAETQETQYFGPGTRLLVL.

The V gene is TRBV20-1, the J gene TRBJ2-1; TRBD2 matches 13 bases. V lost 7 bases to trimming and J lost 4 bases; unmatched junction nucleotides: 10. The CDR3 is 16 amino acids. Germline lookup yields CDR1 DFQATT and CDR2 SNEGSKA (reference sequence). The CDR3 region has the DNA TGCAGTGGACTAGCGGGAGGCCCGGAAACTTACAATGAGCAGTTCTTC. Its protein is CSGLAGGPETYNEQFF.

This clonotype was found many times. This chain's CDR3 is CASSRAGTSAINEQFF. CDR3 DNA: TGTGCCAGCAGCAGGGCCGGGACTAGCGCGATCAATGAGCAGTTCTTC. The genes are TRBV5-5 and TRBJ2-1; 10 bases map to TRBD2. Trimming removed 4 bases from V and 6 bases from J; junction bases left unmatched: 10. Germline values: CDR1 SGHKS, CDR2 YYEKEE (reference sequence). This CDR3 comprises 16 residues.

The sample holds a few counts of this clonotype. The V gene is TRBV6-1, the J gene TRBJ2-3, with 8 bases matching TRBD2. CDR3 length: 15 amino acids. The germline V gene encodes CDR1 MNHNS and CDR2 SASEGT. V lost 5 bases, J lost 2 bases, and 6 bases stayed unmatched. The CDR3 region is CASSQPGGYTDTQYF. The CDR3 bases are TGTGCCAGCAGTCAGCCGGGGGGGTACACAGATACGCAGTATTTT.

This clonotype has ten or more counts. The V call is TRBV12-3 or TRBV12-4, the J call TRBJ1-3; D possibly corresponds to TRBD1 (6 bases). The ends were cut back, 3 bases at V and 1 base at J, with 13 bases in the middle. The CDR3 has 16 residues. The CDR3 coding sequence is TGTGCCAGCAGTTTCCTCCGAGACAGGTCTGGAAACACCATATATTTT. It yields the protein CASSFLRDRSGNTIYF.

The table lists this clonotype with a few counts. The chain has TRBV20-1 and TRBJ2-5, with D possibly matching TRBD2 (6 bases). Germline-derived CDR1 and CDR2 are DFQATT and SNEGSKA (reference sequence). The germline V and J ends were trimmed by 3 bases and 2 bases, with 13 bases remaining between them. CDR3 length equals 14 residues. The CDR3 DNA is TGCAGTGCTAGCTGGGCGGGGAGACAAGAGACCCAGTACTTC. Translation gives CSASWAGRQETQYF.

A few counts support this clonotype. This chain links TRBV7-9 with TRBJ1-1; D is unclear. The CDR3 runs 13 residues. Per the germline V gene, CDR1 is SEHNR and CDR2 is FQNEAQ (reference sequence). V dropped 3 bases and J dropped 2 bases, with 7 bases sitting between them. The CDR3 DNA follows: TGTGCCAGCAGCTTTGAAAGAAACACTGAAGCTTTCTTT. It is translated as CASSFERNTEAFF.

J is TRBJ2-2 and V is TRBV9, with no clear D. The CDR3 consists of 12 residues. V was pared by 4 bases and J by 7 bases, with 8 bases between. Germline V lookup: CDR1 SGDLS, CDR2 YYNGEE. CDR3 in amino acids: CASSPTHGELFF. CDR3 in DNA: TGTGCCAGCAGCCCGACCCACGGGGAGCTGTTTTTT.

This clonotype showed up many times. The gene calls are TRBV12-5 and TRBJ2-1; TRBD2 agrees at 13 bases. Per the germline V gene, CDR1 is LGHNT and CDR2 is FRNRAP. The CDR3 is 14 residues long. The trim removed 6 bases at V and 7 bases at J, leaving 3 bases unmatched. The CDR3: CASGLAGGGNEQFF. The CDR3 DNA is TGTGCTAGTGGACTAGCGGGAGGGGGTAATGAGCAGTTCTTC.

This clonotype occurred many times. The rearrangement uses TRBV15 and TRBJ2-2; 9 positions agree with TRBD1. The V gene's germline CDR1 is LNHNV and CDR2 YYDKDF (reference sequence). The CDR3 spans 14 residues. With V trimmed by 8 bases and J by 5 bases, 6 bases remained unmatched. CDR3 in DNA: TGTGCCACCCAGGGACAGGGAGGGACCGGGGAGCTGTTTTTT. This gives the protein CATQGQGGTGELFF.

Many counts were recorded for this clonotype. This sequence joins TRBV5-1 and TRBJ2-1; 7 bases fit TRBD2. The V segment lost 4 bases and the J segment 7 bases; nucleotides outside the gene matches: 8. Germline CDR1 SGHRS, CDR2 YFSETQ. This CDR3 comprises 14 residues. The CDR3 protein is CASSIPPGGNEQFF. The CDR3, as DNA: TGCGCCAGCAGCATACCACCGGGAGGTAATGAGCAGTTCTTC. Supplemented by reference TRBV5-1 and TRBJ2-1, the full variable domain reads KAGVTQTPRYLIKTRGQQVTLSCSPISGHRSVSWYQQTPGQGLQFLFEYFSETQRNKGNFPGRFSGRQFSNSRSEMNVSTLELGDSALYLCASSIPPGGNEQFFGPGTRLTVL.